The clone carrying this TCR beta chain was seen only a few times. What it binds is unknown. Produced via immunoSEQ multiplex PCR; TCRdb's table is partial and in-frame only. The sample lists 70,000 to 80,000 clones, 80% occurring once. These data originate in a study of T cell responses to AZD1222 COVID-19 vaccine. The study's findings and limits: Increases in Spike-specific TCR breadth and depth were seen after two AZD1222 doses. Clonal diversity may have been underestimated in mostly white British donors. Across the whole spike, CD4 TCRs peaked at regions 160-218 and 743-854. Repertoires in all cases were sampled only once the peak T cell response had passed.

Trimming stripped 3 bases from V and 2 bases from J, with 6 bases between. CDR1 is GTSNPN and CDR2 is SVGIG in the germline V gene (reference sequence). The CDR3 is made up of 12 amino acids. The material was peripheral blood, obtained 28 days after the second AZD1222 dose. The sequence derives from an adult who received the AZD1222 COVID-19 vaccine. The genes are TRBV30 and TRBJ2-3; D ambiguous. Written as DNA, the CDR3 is TGTGCCTGGAGGACCTACACAGATACGCAGTATTTT. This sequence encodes CAWRTYTDTQYF.